The rows below give T cell receptor beta chains drawn from one sample of a study of cytomegalovirus exposure and HLA in healthy donors. TCRdb keeps only in-frame clones here, not all; method: immunoSEQ multiplex PCR. The table shows about 180,000 clones, with under 80% occurring only once. Material: PBMCs. Receptors originate from a woman aged 25 to 45 in good health and CMV-seropositive. Both conserved end residues are part of each CDR3. Fields, in order: D gene, clone size, J gene, V gene, CDR3 protein, CDR3 DNA. The D gene is left open where the match is weak. The listing skips clone size in some rows; elsewhere it reads once, few, many or a size class.

TRBD1	once	TRBJ2-7	TRBV18	CASSREMQGALFDEQYF	TGTGCCAGCTCACGAGAAATGCAGGGGGCTCTTTTTGACGAGCAGTACTTC
-	-	TRBJ1-6	TRBV27	CASSLLRQSLNSPLHF	TGTGCCAGCAGTTTATTACGACAGTCACTTAATTCACCCCTCCACTTT
TRBD1	-	TRBJ2-7	TRBV11-2	CASSRTGVAYEQYF	TGTGCCAGCAGCCGTACAGGGGTCGCCTACGAGCAGTACTTC
TRBD2	-	TRBJ2-7	TRBV30	CAWSSSGPYEQYF	TGTGCCTGGAGCTCTAGCGGGCCTTACGAGCAGTACTTC
TRBD1	-	TRBJ1-1	TRBV7-2	CASSGSGTVNTEAFF	TGTGCCAGCAGCGGGTCCGGGACAGTGAACACTGAAGCTTTCTTT
-	-	TRBJ2-7	TRBV2	CASSETRIPYEQYF	TGTGCCAGCAGTGAGACGAGGATTCCCTACGAGCAGTACTTC
-	-	TRBJ1-3	TRBV18	CASSPSQPMPGNTIYF	TGTGCCAGCTCACCATCGCAACCTATGCCGGGAAACACCATATATTTT
TRBD1	-	TRBJ2-3	TRBV19	CASSTGTGVNTQYF	TGTGCCAGTAGTACCGGGACAGGAGTTAATACGCAGTATTTT
-	-	TRBJ1-2	TRBV21-1	CASSKGQGPTRCYGYTF	TGTGCCAGCAGCAAAGGACAGGGGCCGACGCGGTGCTATGGCTACACCTTC
TRBD1	-	TRBJ2-5	TRBV30	CAWRFRDRLQETQYF	TGTGCCTGGAGGTTCCGGGACAGGTTGCAGGAGACCCAGTACTTC
-	-	TRBJ2-3	TRBV6-4	CASSDSRGDTQYF	TGTGCCAGCAGTGACTCTAGGGGAGATACGCAGTATTTT
-	few	TRBJ2-7	TRBV7-9	CASSFEVYEQYF	TGTGCCAGCAGCTTCGAGGTTTACGAGCAGTACTTC
-	-	TRBJ2-7	TRBV6-6	CASSSSTQPYEQYF	TGTGCCAGCAGTTCGTCGACTCAACCATACGAGCAGTACTTC
TRBD1	-	TRBJ1-2	TRBV28	CASSSPRDRGNYGYTF	TGTGCCAGCAGCTCACCCCGGGACAGGGGTAACTATGGCTACACCTTC
TRBD1	few	TRBJ2-5	TRBV7-8	CASSGEQGQETQYF	TGTGCCAGCAGCGGGGAACAGGGGCAAGAGACCCAGTACTTC
TRBD1	-	TRBJ1-6	TRBV9	CASSADRAGNSPLHF	TGTGCCAGCAGCGCAGACAGGGCGGGTAATTCACCCCTCCACTTT
TRBD2	few	TRBJ2-3	TRBV2	CASSGWGTSGGDRGTDTQYF	TGTGCCAGCAGTGGTTGGGGGACTAGCGGGGGGGACAGGGGGACAGATACGCAGTATTTT
-	few	TRBJ1-3	TRBV18	CASSPSRALTGDTIYF	TGTGCCAGCTCACCATCCCGGGCCCTAACCGGGGACACCATATATTTT
TRBD1	-	TRBJ1-5	TRBV7-2	CASSMDRGANQPQHF	TGTGCCAGCAGCATGGACAGGGGCGCAAATCAGCCCCAGCATTTT
TRBD1	few	TRBJ1-1	TRBV10-3	CAINDRVATEAFF	TGTGCCATCAACGACAGGGTTGCCACTGAAGCTTTCTTT
TRBD1	-	TRBJ1-5	TRBV28	CASSLTGGLGQPQHF	TGTGCCAGCAGTTTAACAGGGGGCTTAGGTCAGCCCCAGCATTTT
TRBD1	-	TRBJ2-7	TRBV28	CASGLGQAVYEQYF	TGTGCCAGCGGACTGGGACAGGCCGTCTACGAGCAGTACTTC
-	-	TRBJ2-3	TRBV6-5	CATPPPRTSTDTQYF	TGTGCCACACCCCCCCCACGGACTAGCACAGATACGCAGTATTTT
-	-	TRBJ1-2	TRBV9	CASHKGGNYGYTF	TGTGCCAGCCATAAAGGGGGTAACTATGGCTACACCTTC
-	-	TRBJ1-3	TRBV4-3	CASSQVTGTGNTIYF	TGCGCCAGCAGCCAAGTGACAGGAACTGGAAACACCATATATTTT
-	-	TRBJ2-2	TRBV5-3	CARSSPGTTSTGELFF	TGTGCCAGAAGCTCTCCCGGCACTACGAGCACCGGGGAGCTGTTTTTT
TRBD2	-	TRBJ2-5	TRBV11-2	CASSLGALAAQETQYF	TGTGCCAGCAGCTTAGGGGCACTAGCGGCCCAAGAGACCCAGTACTTC
TRBD2	-	TRBJ2-2	TRBV4-2	CASSARLAGDTGELFF	TGTGCCAGCAGCGCCCGACTAGCGGGGGACACCGGGGAGCTGTTTTTT
TRBD1	-	TRBJ2-5	TRBV4-3	CASSHLGQGEETQYF	TGCGCCAGCAGCCACCTGGGACAGGGTGAAGAGACCCAGTACTTC
TRBD1	-	TRBJ1-4	TRBV6-1	CASSELQGVGTNEKLFF	TGTGCCAGCAGTGAATTACAGGGGGTGGGCACTAATGAAAAACTGTTTTTT
-	-	TRBJ2-2	TRBV9	CASSPRGTGELFF	TGTGCCAGCAGCCCCAGGGGCACCGGGGAGCTGTTTTTT
-	-	TRBJ1-6	TRBV7-8	CASRVAGSDNSPLHF	TGTGCCAGCAGAGTAGCGGGTTCGGATAATTCACCCCTCCACTTT
-	-	TRBJ1-5	TRBV6-5	CASSYRSNQPQHF	TGTGCCAGCAGTTACCGGAGCAATCAGCCCCAGCATTTT
TRBD2	-	TRBJ2-2	TRBV27	CASRGLAGLRELFF	TGTGCCAGCCGGGGACTAGCGGGGCTCCGGGAGCTGTTTTTT
TRBD1	-	TRBJ2-4	TRBV15	CATSSGYGDRGAKNIQYF	TGTGCCACCAGCAGCGGATACGGGGACAGGGGTGCCAAAAACATTCAGTACTTC
TRBD1	-	TRBJ1-2	TRBV4-2	CASSGQGENYGYTF	TGTGCCAGCAGCGGACAGGGGGAAAACTATGGCTACACCTTC
-	-	TRBJ2-3	TRBV7-2	CASSETLGRDTQYF	TGTGCCAGCAGCGAGACTCTGGGGAGAGATACGCAGTATTTT
-	few	TRBJ2-7	TRBV5-1	CASSFLGEYEQYF	TGCGCCAGCAGCTTCCTCGGGGAGTACGAGCAGTACTTC
-	-	TRBJ1-3	TRBV10-2	CASHGSWRISGNTIYF	TGCGCCAGCCACGGATCCTGGCGGATCTCTGGAAACACCATATATTTT
TRBD1	-	TRBJ1-6	TRBV4-2	CASSQKAGGTSPLHF	TGTGCCAGCAGCCAAAAGGCAGGGGGTACTTCACCCCTCCACTTT
-	-	TRBJ1-2	TRBV7-2	CASSSQEGAYGYTF	TGTGCCAGCAGCTCCCAGGAAGGGGCCTATGGCTACACCTTC
TRBD1	-	TRBJ2-6	TRBV6-5	CASSITGAGANVLTF	TGTGCCAGCAGTATTACAGGGGCTGGGGCCAACGTCCTGACTTTC
-	-	TRBJ2-5	TRBV7-9	CASSLGLGGRETQYF	TGTGCCAGCAGCTTAGGTCTAGGTGGTAGGGAGACCCAGTACTTC
TRBD2	-	TRBJ2-5	TRBV10-3	CAISTGTSGSFQETQYF	TGTGCCATCAGCACCGGGACTAGCGGGAGTTTCCAAGAGACCCAGTACTTC
TRBD1	-	TRBJ1-6	TRBV27	CASSRSGGPGQSPLHF	TGTGCCAGCAGCCGCTCAGGGGGACCGGGGCAGTCACCCCTCCACTTT
-	-	TRBJ2-7	TRBV12-5	CASGLVKWAPGEYEQYF	TGTGCTAGTGGTTTGGTAAAATGGGCCCCAGGGGAGTACGAGCAGTACTTC
-	once	TRBJ2-5	TRBV7-9	CASSRPFSGQETQYF	TGTGCCAGCAGCCGACCGTTTTCCGGGCAAGAGACCCAGTACTTC
-	-	TRBJ1-1	TRBV7-9	CASLAVGNTEAFF	TGTGCCAGCCTAGCCGTGGGTAACACTGAAGCTTTCTTT
-	-	TRBJ2-7	TRBV10-3	CAIGESGGFQTYEQYF	TGTGCCATCGGGGAGTCCGGAGGGTTTCAAACCTACGAGCAGTACTTC
-	-	TRBJ2-7	TRBV11-2	CASSLGWRTASYEQYF	TGTGCCAGCAGCTTAGGATGGAGGACAGCCTCCTACGAGCAGTACTTC
-	-	TRBJ1-3	TRBV28	CASSSYESTGNTIYF	TGTGCCAGCAGTTCTTATGAGTCCACTGGAAACACCATATATTTT
-	-	TRBJ1-1	TRBV7-8	CASSPRGYATEAFF	TGTGCCAGCAGCCCAAGGGGGTATGCCACTGAAGCTTTCTTT
TRBD2	-	TRBJ2-1	TRBV10-2	CASSLTSGNNEQFF	TGCGCCAGCAGTTTGACTAGCGGAAACAATGAGCAGTTCTTC
TRBD2	few	TRBJ2-7	TRBV10-2	CASSERDYYEQYF	TGCGCCAGCAGTGAACGGGACTACTACGAGCAGTACTTC